This TCR beta chain was sequenced during a study of T cell responses to AZD1222 COVID-19 vaccine. Overall study findings and caveats: Vaccine-associated CD4 TCRs ranged over spike, dominating at 160-218 and 743-854. White British donors predominated, females outnumbered males, and clonal diversity was possibly underestimated.

Worth noting for this clone: No antigen is known for it.

Only in-frame clones appear in the TCRdb table, and some are missing; sequencing was by immunoSEQ multiplex PCR. The table shows 70,000 to 95,000 clones, with roughly 88% occurring only once. V dropped 6 bases and J dropped 2 bases, with 14 bases sitting between them. The CDR3 contains 14 residues. The germline V gene encodes CDR1 SNHLY and CDR2 FYNNEI. The V gene is TRBV2, the J gene TRBJ2-7, with D perhaps given as TRBD1 or TRBD2 (6 bases each). This clonotype was sampled from an adult who received the AZD1222 COVID-19 vaccine. Sequencing used peripheral blood, obtained 28 days after the second AZD1222 dose. This CDR3 reads CASRGGGAAYEQYF. The CDR3 DNA follows: TGTGCCAGCAGGGGGGGCGGGGCGGCCTACGAGCAGTACTTC.